This T cell receptor (beta chain) was identified in a study of T-cell reconstitution after alpha-beta-depleted transplantation in children. Broader study findings: Several hundred graft clones that had expanded were reportedly the source of alpha-beta T cells about two months after transplant. By one year post-transplant, T-cell counts and diversity largely arose from T cells that were newly produced. In some patients, recipient T cells and intrathymic progenitors surviving conditioning explained high day-60 diversity.

Preparation of the TCRbeta library involved a method that used unique molecular identifiers. TCRdb redid the calling of the PCR reads with MiXCR, one entry per CDR3 protein. The sample includes 250,000 to 400,000 distinct CDR3 sequences, over 20% of them seen just once. A word on this clonotype: Antigen: not known.

The germline V gene encodes CDR1 SGHTA and CDR2 FQGNSA. The length of the CDR3 is 16 residues. V lost 1 base, J lost 4 bases, and 7 bases stayed unmatched. The receptor was derived from a male patient between 5 and 17 years old who had a stem cell transplant for acute lymphoblastic leukemia, so the T cells may come from the graft donor. V usage is TRBV7-2 and J usage is TRBJ2-1; 7 bases fit TRBD2. The sequenced sample was PBMCs, mostly from graft donor cells, obtained 180 days after TCRalphabeta/CD19-depleted stem cell transplant. The CDR3 here is CASSLERLAFYNEQFF. The CDR3 region has the DNA TGTGCCAGCAGCTTAGAAAGACTAGCCTTTTACAATGAGCAGTTCTTC.